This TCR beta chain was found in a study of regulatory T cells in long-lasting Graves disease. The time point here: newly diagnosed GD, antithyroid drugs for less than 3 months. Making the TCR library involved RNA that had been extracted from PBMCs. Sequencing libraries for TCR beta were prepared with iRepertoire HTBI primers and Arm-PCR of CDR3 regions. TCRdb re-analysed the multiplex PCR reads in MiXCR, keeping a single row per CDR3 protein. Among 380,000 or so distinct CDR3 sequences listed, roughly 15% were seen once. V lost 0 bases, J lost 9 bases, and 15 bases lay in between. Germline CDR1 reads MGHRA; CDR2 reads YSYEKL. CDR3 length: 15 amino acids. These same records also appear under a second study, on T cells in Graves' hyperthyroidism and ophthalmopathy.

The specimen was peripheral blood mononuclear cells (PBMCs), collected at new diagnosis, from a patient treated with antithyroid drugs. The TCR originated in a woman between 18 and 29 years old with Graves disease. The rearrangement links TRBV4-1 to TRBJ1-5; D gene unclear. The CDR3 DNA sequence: TGCGCCAGCAGCCAAGACGGAGGGCTGGCTGCGCCCCAGCATTTT. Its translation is CASSQDGGLAAPQHF.